This record concerns one T cell receptor beta chain sequence. The antigen it recognizes is unknown. Base qualities were left out, and no much larger clone turns up one base away. Cut back by 1 base and 2 bases, the V and J ends lie 13 bases apart. CDR1 MNHEY and CDR2 SMNVEV are derived from the germline V gene (reference sequence). Counted from cysteine to phenylalanine, this CDR3 has 16 amino acids. Only the CDR3 DNA stays, 48 bases, in frame from base 1. The data were obtained in a study of PD-1 and CTLA-4 blockade in melanoma (dated by TCRdb to the early 2020s). Background on the whole study: The study compared how PD-1 blockade and CTLA-4 blockade affected the melanoma-reactive CD8 T cell response in patients with melanoma.

Libraries were built with the immunoSEQ multiplex PCR assay. TCRdb carries this immuneACCESS record with in-frame sequences only. Its versions omit some clonotypes, under half of them owing to an unresolved V gene in the studies checked, with the rest unexplained. This sample comprises roughly 30,000 clones, 75% to 95% of them detected only once. The ten biggest clones cover 8.5% to 9% of the sample. The rearranged chain carries TRBV27 and TRBJ2-3, and the D gene may be TRBD2, 5 bases matching. The material sequenced was CD8+ T cells from peripheral blood, taken from a patient given anti-PD-1 treatment. The clonotype comes from a human donor with melanoma. The bases read TGTGCCAGCAGTTTATTGGACTCTCCCCACACAGATACGCAGTATTTT. Translation gives CASSLLDSPHTDTQYF.